This is a list of T cell receptor beta chains from one sample in a study of graft-versus-host responses after intestinal transplantation. These receptors' targets are unknown. This table comes from immunoSEQ multiplex PCR, and its TCRdb copy is limited to in-frame clones, with some not included. The sample has approximately 68,000 clones, around 90% seen once. The input for sequencing was unstimulated CD8+ T cells sorted from spleen or lymph node cells, taken before transplant. These receptor sequences come from a human donor who was the organ donor for an intestinal transplant. CDR3s include the opening cysteine and the closing phenylalanine or tryptophan. A D gene is named only where the DNA matches it firmly. The size field is filled for only some rows; it gives once, few, many or a size class.

d_call	clone_size	v_call	j_call	cdr3_aa	cdr3_nt
TRBD1	NA	TRBV6-5	TRBJ1-2	CASSTWDRENYGYTF	TGTGCCAGCAGTACATGGGACAGGGAGAACTATGGCTACACCTTC
TRBD1	NA	TRBV15	TRBJ1-2	CATSTPGQSLEGYTF	TGTGCCACCAGCACCCCGGGACAGAGTCTGGAAGGCTACACCTTC
NA	NA	TRBV7-8	TRBJ1-3	CASSLTFGNTIYF	TGTGCCAGCAGCTTAACATTTGGAAACACCATATATTTT
NA	NA	TRBV7-9	TRBJ2-1	CASSLSLGEGEQFF	TGTGCCAGCAGCTTATCACTCGGGGAAGGGGAGCAGTTCTTC
NA	few	TRBV4-2	TRBJ2-5	CASSRKSSDQETQYF	TGTGCCAGCAGCCGAAAATCCAGTGACCAAGAGACCCAGTACTTC
NA	NA	TRBV30	TRBJ1-2	CAWRGGGEGYTF	TGTGCCTGGAGAGGGGGGGGCGAAGGCTACACCTTC
NA	NA	TRBV15	TRBJ1-2	CATSRDEVTAQSPWGGYTF	TGTGCCACCAGCAGAGATGAGGTGACAGCCCAATCTCCCTGGGGTGGCTACACCTTC
NA	NA	TRBV6-6	TRBJ2-1	CASSYQPDKGQFF	TGTGCCAGCAGTTACCAACCGGACAAGGGGCAGTTCTTC
TRBD1	NA	TRBV9	TRBJ1-2	CASSVGEGWDRGDYGYTF	TGTGCCAGCAGCGTAGGCGAGGGGTGGGACAGGGGGGACTATGGCTACACCTTC
TRBD1	NA	TRBV6-5	TRBJ2-1	CASSWGQDNEQFF	TGTGCCAGCAGTTGGGGACAGGACAATGAGCAGTTCTTC
TRBD1	NA	TRBV5-1	TRBJ1-2	CASSLEGPGQAFRHYGYTF	TGCGCCAGCAGCTTGGAAGGCCCGGGACAGGCTTTTCGGCACTATGGCTACACCTTC
TRBD1	NA	TRBV7-2	TRBJ1-6	CASSPQGQPYNSPLHF	TGTGCCAGCAGCCCACAGGGACAGCCATATAATTCACCCCTCCACTTT
NA	NA	TRBV27	TRBJ1-1	CASSLIQGNTEAFF	TGTGCCAGCAGTTTGATCCAGGGGAACACTGAAGCTTTCTTT
NA	NA	TRBV4-1	TRBJ1-6	CASSQVAGPANSPLHF	TGCGCCAGCAGCCAAGTTGCGGGCCCAGCGAATTCACCCCTCCACTTT
NA	NA	TRBV5-1	TRBJ1-4	CASSLGEQGLEEKLFF	TGCGCCAGCAGCTTGGGGGAACAGGGTTTGGAGGAAAAACTGTTTTTT
NA	NA	TRBV12-5	TRBJ2-2	CASGSTWSSGTGELFF	TGTGCTAGTGGTTCCACTTGGAGTTCGGGGACCGGGGAGCTGTTTTTT
NA	NA	TRBV7-3	TRBJ2-3	CASSLTGLDTDTQYF	TGTGCCAGCAGCTTAACGGGACTCGACACAGATACGCAGTATTTT
TRBD1	NA	TRBV7-6	TRBJ1-5	CASSPILDRGGNQPQHF	TGTGCCAGCAGCCCCATCCTGGACAGGGGAGGCAATCAGCCCCAGCATTTT
TRBD2	NA	TRBV7-9	TRBJ2-1	CASSLDGGWNEQFF	TGTGCCAGCAGCTTAGACGGGGGGTGGAATGAGCAGTTCTTC
TRBD2	NA	TRBV11-3	TRBJ2-3	CASSLGGGATDTQYF	TGTGCCAGCAGCTTAGGCGGGGGGGCCACAGATACGCAGTATTTT
NA	NA	TRBV19	TRBJ1-5	CASSIAGDQPQHF	TGTGCCAGTAGTATAGCAGGGGATCAGCCCCAGCATTTT
TRBD1	NA	TRBV2	TRBJ2-1	CASSPRDRAYNEQFF	TGTGCCAGCAGTCCCCGGGACAGAGCCTACAATGAGCAGTTCTTC
NA	NA	TRBV7-7	TRBJ2-5	CASSLGAQETQYF	TGTGCTAGCAGCTTAGGGGCCCAAGAGACCCAGTACTTC
NA	NA	TRBV10-3	TRBJ1-2	CAISVQGRYGYTF	TGTGCCATCAGCGTACAGGGTCGCTATGGCTACACCTTC
NA	NA	TRBV5-6	TRBJ1-1	CASSPGQVNTEAFF	TGTGCCAGCAGCCCAGGGCAGGTGAACACTGAAGCTTTCTTT
NA	NA	TRBV6-6	TRBJ1-6	CASENRGRDNSPLHF	TGTGCCAGCGAGAATAGGGGTAGAGATAATTCACCCCTCCACTTT
TRBD2	NA	TRBV29-1	TRBJ2-1	CSVGIGGDYNEQFF	TGCAGCGTTGGAATCGGGGGGGACTACAATGAGCAGTTCTTC
TRBD1	NA	TRBV9	TRBJ1-6	CASSIGTAGSPAHF	TGTGCCAGCAGTATCGGGACAGCTGGGAGCCCGGCCCACTTT
TRBD1	NA	TRBV28	TRBJ1-2	CASSTTTGGLGYGYTF	TGTGCCAGCAGTACTACGACAGGGGGCCTTGGCTATGGCTACACCTTC
NA	NA	TRBV5-4	TRBJ2-3	CASSLEGTDTQYF	TGTGCCAGCAGCTTAGAGGGCACAGATACGCAGTATTTT
TRBD1	NA	TRBV15	TRBJ2-5	CATSRDLGDRRKETQYF	TGTGCCACCAGCAGAGATCTAGGGGACAGAAGGAAAGAGACCCAGTACTTC
TRBD1	NA	TRBV7-3	TRBJ2-1	CASSLTGKQGNEQFF	TGTGCCAGCAGCTTAACGGGAAAACAGGGGAATGAGCAGTTCTTC
NA	NA	TRBV4-1	TRBJ1-1	CASSQPETRNTEAFF	TGCGCCAGCAGCCAACCTGAGACTAGGAACACTGAAGCTTTCTTT
NA	NA	TRBV6-4	TRBJ1-2	CASMHRGIRYGYTF	TGTGCCAGCATGCATCGGGGGATCCGCTATGGCTACACCTTC
NA	NA	TRBV13	TRBJ1-2	CASSLGQEDYGYTF	TGTGCCAGCAGCTTAGGCCAGGAAGACTATGGCTACACCTTC
TRBD1	NA	TRBV5-1	TRBJ1-1	CASSPGTGSTEAFF	TGCGCCAGCAGCCCCGGGACAGGGAGCACTGAAGCTTTCTTT
NA	NA	TRBV2	TRBJ2-2	CASSETGGELFF	TGTGCCAGCAGTGAAACGGGCGGGGAGCTGTTTTTT
NA	NA	TRBV7-9	TRBJ2-5	CASSSRHGETQYF	TGTGCCAGCAGCAGCCGTCACGGGGAGACCCAGTACTTC
NA	NA	TRBV6-1	TRBJ1-2	CASSESGEGGYTF	TGTGCCAGCAGTGAATCTGGGGAGGGTGGCTACACCTTC
NA	NA	TRBV6-4	TRBJ1-2	CASRTGVGGYTF	TGTGCCAGCCGGACGGGGGTGGGAGGCTACACCTTC
TRBD1	NA	TRBV19	TRBJ2-3	CASRPGTGGTDTQYF	TGTGCCAGTAGGCCCGGGACAGGGGGCACAGATACGCAGTATTTT
TRBD1	NA	TRBV28	TRBJ1-2	CASSMTGGEGGYTF	TGTGCCAGCAGTATGACAGGGGGCGAGGGTGGCTACACCTTC
TRBD2	NA	TRBV29-1	TRBJ2-2	CSVEGLAGGGELFF	TGCAGCGTTGAAGGACTAGCTGGGGGCGGGGAGCTGTTTTTT
NA	NA	TRBV4-1	TRBJ1-6	CASSPAGGALNSPLHF	TGCGCCAGCAGCCCAGCGGGGGGAGCTCTGAATTCACCCCTCCACTTT
NA	NA	TRBV27	TRBJ1-1	CASSLAQGPGTEAFF	TGTGCCAGCAGTTTAGCGCAGGGGCCAGGCACTGAAGCTTTCTTT
TRBD1	NA	TRBV27	TRBJ1-2	CASSPTPGQPFYGYTF	TGTGCCAGCAGTCCGACCCCGGGACAGCCCTTCTATGGCTACACCTTC
NA	once	TRBV5-1	TRBJ2-3	CASSLGRRGDTDTQYF	TGCGCCAGCAGCTTGGGTCGGCGCGGGGACACAGATACGCAGTATTTT
NA	once	TRBV6-6	TRBJ1-5	CASSHTRPGSNQPQHF	TGTGCCAGCAGTCACACACGGCCCGGGAGCAATCAGCCCCAGCATTTT
NA	NA	TRBV7-3	TRBJ2-3	CASSNTGYTDTQYF	TGTGCCAGCAGCAACACAGGGTACACAGATACGCAGTATTTT
TRBD1	NA	TRBV11-3	TRBJ1-2	CASSPRLLRDRDHYGYTF	TGTGCCAGCAGCCCCCGACTACTCCGGGACAGGGACCACTATGGCTACACCTTC
NA	NA	TRBV19	TRBJ2-1	CASGTGLYNEQFF	TGTGCCAGTGGCACAGGGCTCTACAATGAGCAGTTCTTC
NA	NA	TRBV19	TRBJ2-3	CASSIVRTSTDTQYF	TGTGCCAGTAGTATAGTAAGGACTAGCACAGATACGCAGTATTTT
NA	NA	TRBV4-1	TRBJ1-1	CASPEGRGARGEAFF	TGCGCCAGCCCCGAGGGTCGGGGGGCGAGGGGTGAAGCTTTCTTT
TRBD1	few	TRBV7-9	TRBJ2-5	CASSLRGNRGIGETQYF	TGTGCCAGCAGCTTAAGAGGGAACAGGGGGATAGGAGAGACCCAGTACTTC